A selection of T cell receptor beta chains follows, all from one sample in a study of control samples from healthy donors and cancer patients. This table comes from immunoSEQ multiplex PCR, and its TCRdb copy is limited to in-frame clones, with some not included. Found here are about 82,000 clones, approximately 87% of them singletons; the top ten hold around 18%. Sequenced input: blood. These receptors came from a man aged 50-59 years in good health. The CDR3 runs from the conserved cysteine through the conserved F or W. Each record gives: CDR3 DNA, CDR3 protein, V gene, J gene, D gene, clone size. A D gene is named only where the DNA matches it firmly. Clone size is stated in some rows and not others, as once, few, many or a class when expanded.

CDR3 DNA: TGTGCCAGCAGTTACGGGCAGCCCTCCTACGAGCAGTACTTC; CDR3 protein: CASSYGQPSYEQYF; V gene: TRBV6-6; J gene: TRBJ2-7; D gene: -; clone size: -
CDR3 DNA: TGTGCCACCAGTGGCGGGACAGGGGCCTCCTACGAGCAGTACTTC; CDR3 protein: CATSGGTGASYEQYF; V gene: TRBV24-1; J gene: TRBJ2-7; D gene: TRBD1; clone size: -
CDR3 DNA: TGTGCCAGCAGCTTAGCGGGAGGAGGAGAGACCCAGTACTTC; CDR3 protein: CASSLAGGGETQYF; V gene: TRBV5-6; J gene: TRBJ2-5; D gene: TRBD2; clone size: -
CDR3 DNA: TGTGCCAGCTCACCACCGACAGGCTCCTACAATGAGCAGTTCTTC; CDR3 protein: CASSPPTGSYNEQFF; V gene: TRBV18; J gene: TRBJ2-1; D gene: -; clone size: -
CDR3 DNA: TGTGCCAGCAGCTTAGATGAATACTGGAACACTGAAGCTTTCTTT; CDR3 protein: CASSLDEYWNTEAFF; V gene: TRBV11-2; J gene: TRBJ1-1; D gene: -; clone size: -
CDR3 DNA: TGCGCCAGCAGCCTATCGGGGGTCACGGGGGCCAACGTCCTGACTTTC; CDR3 protein: CASSLSGVTGANVLTF; V gene: TRBV4-1; J gene: TRBJ2-6; D gene: -; clone size: -
CDR3 DNA: TGCGCCAGCAGCCAAGGACAGGGAGATACGCAGTATTTT; CDR3 protein: CASSQGQGDTQYF; V gene: TRBV4-3; J gene: TRBJ2-3; D gene: TRBD1; clone size: once
CDR3 DNA: TGTGCCAGCAGCTCACTAGTTGCAACTAATGAAAAACTGTTTTTT; CDR3 protein: CASSSLVATNEKLFF; V gene: TRBV7-2; J gene: TRBJ1-4; D gene: -; clone size: -
CDR3 DNA: TGTGCCTGGAGTGGGTACAGGGTGGGAACTGAAGCTTTCTTT; CDR3 protein: CAWSGYRVGTEAFF; V gene: TRBV30; J gene: TRBJ1-1; D gene: -; clone size: -
CDR3 DNA: TGTGCCAGCGCAGCAGGGGAAAACACTGAAGCTTTCTTT; CDR3 protein: CASAAGENTEAFF; V gene: TRBV6-5; J gene: TRBJ1-1; D gene: -; clone size: -
CDR3 DNA: TGTGCCAGCAGCTCTGGGCTAAAAACAGATACGCAGTATTTT; CDR3 protein: CASSSGLKTDTQYF; V gene: TRBV5-6; J gene: TRBJ2-3; D gene: -; clone size: once
CDR3 DNA: TGTGCCAGCAGCTTACTGGAGGAACAGCCCCAGCATTTT; CDR3 protein: CASSLLEEQPQHF; V gene: TRBV5-8; J gene: TRBJ1-5; D gene: -; clone size: -
CDR3 DNA: TGTGCCAGCAGCTTAAGGGGACTAGCGGTGAACACCGGGGAGCTGTTTTTT; CDR3 protein: CASSLRGLAVNTGELFF; V gene: TRBV7-3; J gene: TRBJ2-2; D gene: TRBD2; clone size: -
CDR3 DNA: TGTGCCAGCAGCCTCTGGTACGAGCAGTACTTC; CDR3 protein: CASSLWYEQYF; V gene: TRBV7-8; J gene: TRBJ2-7; D gene: -; clone size: medium-sized
CDR3 DNA: TGTGCCAGCAGCCATGTTACCGGGACTAGCGGGGGAGAGCAGTTCTTC; CDR3 protein: CASSHVTGTSGGEQFF; V gene: TRBV4-2; J gene: TRBJ2-1; D gene: TRBD2; clone size: medium-sized
CDR3 DNA: TGTGCCAGCAGCATAGACCCGAGCTCTGGAAACACCATATATTTT; CDR3 protein: CASSIDPSSGNTIYF; V gene: TRBV5-4; J gene: TRBJ1-3; D gene: -; clone size: -
CDR3 DNA: TGTGCCAGCAGCTTAGAGGAGCAGGGAATGATGGAAAAACTGTTTTTT; CDR3 protein: CASSLEEQGMMEKLFF; V gene: TRBV7-8; J gene: TRBJ1-4; D gene: -; clone size: -
CDR3 DNA: TGTGCCAGCAGCCTCGACAGGAACACTGAAGCTTTCTTT; CDR3 protein: CASSLDRNTEAFF; V gene: TRBV7-2; J gene: TRBJ1-1; D gene: -; clone size: -
CDR3 DNA: TGTGCCAGCAGTGCCGGCTCCAATGAGCAGTTCTTC; CDR3 protein: CASSAGSNEQFF; V gene: TRBV6-1; J gene: TRBJ2-1; D gene: -; clone size: -
CDR3 DNA: TGCGCCAGCAGCAGATCCGGGACGGCTAACTATGGCTACACCTTC; CDR3 protein: CASSRSGTANYGYTF; V gene: TRBV5-1; J gene: TRBJ1-2; D gene: -; clone size: -
CDR3 DNA: TGCAGCGTTGACCCTCACAGCTATGGCTACACCTTC; CDR3 protein: CSVDPHSYGYTF; V gene: TRBV29-1; J gene: TRBJ1-2; D gene: -; clone size: few
CDR3 DNA: TGTGCCAGCATGAGTCAGGGACAGGGTGAAGCTTTCTTT; CDR3 protein: CASMSQGQGEAFF; V gene: TRBV28; J gene: TRBJ1-1; D gene: TRBD1; clone size: -
CDR3 DNA: TGTGCCTGGAGTGTATCCGGTTTCGGCGGGGGGCAGGGGGACGAGCAGTACTTC; CDR3 protein: CAWSVSGFGGGQGDEQYF; V gene: TRBV30; J gene: TRBJ2-7; D gene: -; clone size: -
CDR3 DNA: TGTGCCAGTACCCCGGGCAGGGAGGGCCTTCAAGAGACCCAGTACTTC; CDR3 protein: CASTPGREGLQETQYF; V gene: TRBV19; J gene: TRBJ2-5; D gene: TRBD2; clone size: -
CDR3 DNA: TGCGCCAGCAAATCGGGAGCGGGAGTAGGCAATGAGCAGTTCTTC; CDR3 protein: CASKSGAGVGNEQFF; V gene: TRBV5-1; J gene: TRBJ2-1; D gene: TRBD2; clone size: -
CDR3 DNA: TGTGCCAGCTGCGCCGGACAGGGACAGCCCCAGCATTTT; CDR3 protein: CASCAGQGQPQHF; V gene: TRBV12-3/TRBV12-4; J gene: TRBJ1-5; D gene: TRBD1; clone size: -
CDR3 DNA: TGTGCCAGTAGTATAGTGGCGGGTAATGAAAAACTGTTTTTT; CDR3 protein: CASSIVAGNEKLFF; V gene: TRBV19; J gene: TRBJ1-4; D gene: -; clone size: -
CDR3 DNA: TGTGCCAGCAGCCTTGGACAGCACGAGCAGTACTTC; CDR3 protein: CASSLGQHEQYF; V gene: TRBV3-1/TRBV3-2; J gene: TRBJ2-7; D gene: -; clone size: once
CDR3 DNA: TGTGCCAGCAGTTTTAACACCAACTCTGGAAACACCATATATTTT; CDR3 protein: CASSFNTNSGNTIYF; V gene: TRBV6-2/TRBV6-3; J gene: TRBJ1-3; D gene: -; clone size: -
CDR3 DNA: TGTGCCAGCAGCGTAAGGGACGACAGGGAGACCCAGTACTTC; CDR3 protein: CASSVRDDRETQYF; V gene: TRBV9; J gene: TRBJ2-5; D gene: -; clone size: -
CDR3 DNA: TGTGCCAGCAGCTTAGCAGGGAACACTGAAGCTTTCTTT; CDR3 protein: CASSLAGNTEAFF; V gene: TRBV7-3; J gene: TRBJ1-1; D gene: -; clone size: -
CDR3 DNA: TGCGCCAGCAGCTTGGATGAAGGGGGCTCTGGAAACACCATATATTTT; CDR3 protein: CASSLDEGGSGNTIYF; V gene: TRBV5-1; J gene: TRBJ1-3; D gene: -; clone size: once
CDR3 DNA: TGTGCCAGCTCAGGAGGGACATGGGGGAAGAATGGTTCACCCCTCCACTTT; CDR3 protein: CASSGGTWGKNGSPLHF; V gene: TRBV18; J gene: TRBJ1-6; D gene: -; clone size: -
CDR3 DNA: TGTGCCAGCAGCCTGCGCTCTGGAAACACCATATATTTT; CDR3 protein: CASSLRSGNTIYF; V gene: TRBV3-1/TRBV3-2; J gene: TRBJ1-3; D gene: -; clone size: once
CDR3 DNA: TGTGCCAGCAGCTTAGATGCGAGGGAAGAGGCACCCCTCCACTTT; CDR3 protein: CASSLDAREEAPLHF; V gene: TRBV11-3; J gene: TRBJ1-6; D gene: -; clone size: few
CDR3 DNA: TGTGCCAGCAGCGTAGGGACGGGAGGTGAGCAGTTCTTC; CDR3 protein: CASSVGTGGEQFF; V gene: TRBV9; J gene: TRBJ2-1; D gene: TRBD2; clone size: -
CDR3 DNA: TGTGCCAGCAGCTCCCGGGGACAGGGGTTTGGGGACATTCAGTACTTC; CDR3 protein: CASSSRGQGFGDIQYF; V gene: TRBV11-2; J gene: TRBJ2-4; D gene: TRBD1; clone size: -
CDR3 DNA: TGTGCCAGCAGCCCCCTAGCGGTGGGCTCCTACGAGCAGTACTTC; CDR3 protein: CASSPLAVGSYEQYF; V gene: TRBV3-1/TRBV3-2; J gene: TRBJ2-7; D gene: TRBD2; clone size: -
CDR3 DNA: TGTGCCAGCAGTGCAGAAGGACCACTGACAACTAATGAAAAACTGTTTTTT; CDR3 protein: CASSAEGPLTTNEKLFF; V gene: TRBV25-1; J gene: TRBJ1-4; D gene: -; clone size: -
CDR3 DNA: TGTGCCAGCAGTGGACTAGCGGGGGATAGCACAGATACGCAGTATTTT; CDR3 protein: CASSGLAGDSTDTQYF; V gene: TRBV6-1; J gene: TRBJ2-3; D gene: TRBD2; clone size: -
CDR3 DNA: TGTGCCAGCAGTTTTTCGGGCAGCTACTATGGCTACACCTTC; CDR3 protein: CASSFSGSYYGYTF; V gene: TRBV27; J gene: TRBJ1-2; D gene: -; clone size: -
CDR3 DNA: TGTGCCAGCAGCTTCCGGGACAGGGCGTATCAGCCCCAGCATTTT; CDR3 protein: CASSFRDRAYQPQHF; V gene: TRBV7-3; J gene: TRBJ1-5; D gene: TRBD1; clone size: -
CDR3 DNA: TGTGCCAGCAGCTGGGGGGAGACCCAGTACTTC; CDR3 protein: CASSWGETQYF; V gene: TRBV11-3; J gene: TRBJ2-5; D gene: -; clone size: -
CDR3 DNA: TGCGCCAGCAGCTTGGGTGCGGGAGTGGGGAATGAGCAGTTCTTC; CDR3 protein: CASSLGAGVGNEQFF; V gene: TRBV5-1; J gene: TRBJ2-1; D gene: TRBD2; clone size: -
CDR3 DNA: TGTGCCAGCAGCGAACCCCAGTCCGGGGAGCTGTTTTTT; CDR3 protein: CASSEPQSGELFF; V gene: TRBV11-1; J gene: TRBJ2-2; D gene: -; clone size: once
CDR3 DNA: TGTGCCAGCAGCTCCGGGACAGGGGGCGCGGAGCTGTTTTTT; CDR3 protein: CASSSGTGGAELFF; V gene: TRBV7-9; J gene: TRBJ2-2; D gene: TRBD1; clone size: -
CDR3 DNA: TGCAGTGCCCCGATGAACACTGAAGCTTTCTTT; CDR3 protein: CSAPMNTEAFF; V gene: TRBV20-1; J gene: TRBJ1-1; D gene: -; clone size: -
CDR3 DNA: TGCGCCAGCAGTGAACCCAATGGGGAGCAGTACTTC; CDR3 protein: CASSEPNGEQYF; V gene: TRBV10-1; J gene: TRBJ2-7; D gene: -; clone size: -
CDR3 DNA: TGTGCCAGCAGCTCCCGGACAGGGCTAAGTGAAAAACTGTTTTTT; CDR3 protein: CASSSRTGLSEKLFF; V gene: TRBV7-2; J gene: TRBJ1-4; D gene: TRBD1; clone size: -
CDR3 DNA: TGTGCCAGCAGTTTGGACTCCTATCGGGATACGCAGTATTTT; CDR3 protein: CASSLDSYRDTQYF; V gene: TRBV27; J gene: TRBJ2-3; D gene: -; clone size: -
CDR3 DNA: TGTGCCAGCAGTGAAGCCAAGGGCTACACCTTC; CDR3 protein: CASSEAKGYTF; V gene: TRBV6-1; J gene: TRBJ1-2; D gene: -; clone size: -
CDR3 DNA: TGTGCCACCAGCACGCAGCGGTCTCTGGGGGAGCAGTACTTC; CDR3 protein: CATSTQRSLGEQYF; V gene: TRBV15; J gene: TRBJ2-7; D gene: -; clone size: -
CDR3 DNA: TGTGCCAGCAGTTCCGGGACAGGGGATCTGGAGACCCAGTACTTC; CDR3 protein: CASSSGTGDLETQYF; V gene: TRBV2; J gene: TRBJ2-5; D gene: TRBD1; clone size: -
CDR3 DNA: TGCGCCAGCAGCTTGGATGGGACAGGGGGAACAGATACGCAGTATTTT; CDR3 protein: CASSLDGTGGTDTQYF; V gene: TRBV5-1; J gene: TRBJ2-3; D gene: TRBD1; clone size: -
CDR3 DNA: TGTGCCAGCAGCGTATGGGACAGGGCACGAGAAGCTTTCTTT; CDR3 protein: CASSVWDRAREAFF; V gene: TRBV9; J gene: TRBJ1-1; D gene: TRBD1; clone size: -
CDR3 DNA: TGTGCCTCCGGGGGTGAGCGGGGTAGGAGCACAGATACGCAGTATTTT; CDR3 protein: CASGGERGRSTDTQYF; V gene: TRBV5-6; J gene: TRBJ2-3; D gene: TRBD2; clone size: -
CDR3 DNA: TGCGCCAGCAGCCAAGATAGGGGACGGAACACTGAAGCTTTCTTT; CDR3 protein: CASSQDRGRNTEAFF; V gene: TRBV4-1; J gene: TRBJ1-1; D gene: -; clone size: -